Each of the 9 T cell receptor beta chains below was sequenced from the same sample in a study of cytomegalovirus exposure and HLA in healthy donors. The PCR made use of 60 Vbeta and 13 Jbeta primers. Sequencing was performed with immunoSEQ multiplex PCR; in TCRdb, only in-frame clones are kept and a portion is missing. Its table records fewer than 200,000 clones. The sequencing input was PBMCs. The source of these receptors is an older woman in good health and CMV-seronegative.

V and J are TRBV4-1 and TRBJ2-5; 9 bases are a match to TRBD2. This CDR3 spans 17 amino acids. Trimming cost V 3 bases and J 1 base; bases outside gene matches: 9. Germline CDR1 is MGHRA and CDR2 is YSYEKL. CDR3 loop: CASSQVYAREGQETQYF. CDR3 nucleotide sequence: TGCGCCAGCAGCCAGGTGTATGCGCGGGAGGGCCAAGAGACCCAGTACTTC.

V gene TRBV5-5 combines with J gene TRBJ2-7, with TRBD2 matching 11 bases. The CDR3 is 15 residues long. With 5 bases clipped from V and 0 bases from J, the junction kept 4 bases outside the gene matches. Per germline, CDR1 SGHKS and CDR2 YYEKEE (reference sequence). CDR3: CASSPGLAVSYEQYF. The CDR3 bases are TGTGCCAGCAGTCCGGGACTAGCGGTCTCCTACGAGCAGTACTTC.

The chain couples TRBV5-4 to TRBJ1-4; tentative D call: TRBD1 (5 bases). Trimming stripped 5 bases from V and 10 bases from J, with 24 bases between. The CDR3 spans 16 residues. The V gene's germline CDR1 is SGHNT and CDR2 YYREEE (reference sequence). CDR3 sequence reads: CASSSSQGGRIGKLFF. DNA for the CDR3: TGTGCCAGCAGTTCCTCTCAGGGTGGTAGAATCGGAAAACTGTTTTTT.

The chain carries TRBV5-6 and TRBJ2-5; no reliable D call. Germline CDR1 is SGHDT and CDR2 is YYEEEE. The CDR3 loop spans 14 amino acids. V was pared by 4 bases and J by 2 bases, with 12 bases between. CDR3 in amino acids: CASSRWAVQETQYF. The CDR3 region has the DNA TGTGCCAGCAGCCGGTGGGCAGTACAAGAGACCCAGTACTTC.

The V gene is TRBV10-3, the J gene TRBJ2-1, with 9 bases matching TRBD2. Germline CDR1 ENHRY, CDR2 SYGVKD. The V gene end was trimmed by 8 bases and the J gene end by 4 bases; junction bases not matched to a gene: 9. The CDR3 contains 15 residues. CDR3 nucleotide sequence: TGTGCCATCTCCCTGCCGACTAGCGGTTACAATGAGCAGTTCTTC. This codes for CAISLPTSGYNEQFF.

The chain joins TRBV18 to TRBJ2-7, with 10 bases fitting TRBD1. The CDR3 spans 15 residues. CDR1 is KGHSH, CDR2 LQKENI, per germline. Trimming at V came to 4 bases and at J to 5 bases, leaving 8 bases not matched to a gene. Here the CDR3 reads CASSQTGTGVNEQYF. The DNA of the CDR3 is TGTGCCAGCTCACAGACCGGGACAGGGGTCAACGAGCAGTACTTC.

V is TRBV6-4 and J is TRBJ2-3; 10 bases are shared with TRBD2. V was clipped by 2 bases and J by 2 bases; unmatched bases: 1. Germline loops: CDR1 MRHNA, CDR2 SNTAGT. The CDR3 is 15 amino acids. The CDR3 loop is CASSDTSGATDTQYF. The CDR3 DNA follows: TGTGCCAGCAGTGACACTAGCGGGGCCACAGATACGCAGTATTTT.

J is TRBJ2-1 and V is TRBV5-1; 7 bases match TRBD1. V lost 4 bases and J lost 4; bases outside the gene matches: 5. The CDR3 runs 14 residues. Germline V gives CDR1 SGHRS, CDR2 YFSETQ. The CDR3 nucleotides read TGCGCCAGCAGCCCAGGGGGTAGTTACAATGAGCAGTTCTTC. Translation: CASSPGGSYNEQFF.

The CDR3 reads CASSLDALYYEQYF. The CDR3 DNA follows: TGTGCCAGCAGCTTAGACGCTCTCTACTACGAGCAGTACTTC. The gene calls are TRBV7-2 and TRBJ2-7; the D is unclear. The CDR3 spans 14 residues. Trimming removed 1 base at V and 3 bases at J, with 10 bases between. CDR1 and CDR2 from the germline V gene are SGHTA and FQGNSA.